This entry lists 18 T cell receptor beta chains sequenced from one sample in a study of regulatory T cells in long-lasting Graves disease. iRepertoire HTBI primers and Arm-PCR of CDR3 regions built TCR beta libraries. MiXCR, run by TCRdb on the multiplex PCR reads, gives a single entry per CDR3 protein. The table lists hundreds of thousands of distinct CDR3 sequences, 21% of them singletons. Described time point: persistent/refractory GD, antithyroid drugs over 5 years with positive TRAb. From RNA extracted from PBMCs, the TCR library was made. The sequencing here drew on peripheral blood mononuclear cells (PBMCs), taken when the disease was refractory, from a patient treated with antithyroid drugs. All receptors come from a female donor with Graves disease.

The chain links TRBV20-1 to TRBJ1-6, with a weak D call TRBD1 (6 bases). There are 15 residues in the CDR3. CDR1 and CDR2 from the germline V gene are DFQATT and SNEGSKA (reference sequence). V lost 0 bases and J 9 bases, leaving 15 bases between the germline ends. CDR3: CSARDWKGEGSPLHF. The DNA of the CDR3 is TGCAGTGCTAGAGATTGGAAGGGGGAGGGTTCACCCCTCCACTTT.

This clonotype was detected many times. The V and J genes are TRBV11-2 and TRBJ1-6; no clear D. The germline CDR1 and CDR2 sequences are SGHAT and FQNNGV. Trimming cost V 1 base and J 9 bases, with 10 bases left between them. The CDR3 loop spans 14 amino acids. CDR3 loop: CASSLAPERSPLHF. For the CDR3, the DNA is TGTGCCAGCAGCTTAGCCCCAGAGCGTTCACCCCTCCACTTT.

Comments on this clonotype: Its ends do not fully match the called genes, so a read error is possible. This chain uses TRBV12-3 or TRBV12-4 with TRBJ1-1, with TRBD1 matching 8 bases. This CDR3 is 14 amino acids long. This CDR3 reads CASRLIQGDTEAFF. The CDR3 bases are TGTGCTAGCAGGCTGATACAGGGGGACACTGAAGCTTTCTTT.

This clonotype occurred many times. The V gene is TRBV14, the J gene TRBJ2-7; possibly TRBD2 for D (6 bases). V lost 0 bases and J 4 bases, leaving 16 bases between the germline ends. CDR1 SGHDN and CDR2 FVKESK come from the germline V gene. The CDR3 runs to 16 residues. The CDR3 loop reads CASSQDRVGDWYEQYF. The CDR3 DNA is TGTGCCAGCAGCCAAGATCGGGTCGGGGACTGGTACGAGCAGTACTTC.

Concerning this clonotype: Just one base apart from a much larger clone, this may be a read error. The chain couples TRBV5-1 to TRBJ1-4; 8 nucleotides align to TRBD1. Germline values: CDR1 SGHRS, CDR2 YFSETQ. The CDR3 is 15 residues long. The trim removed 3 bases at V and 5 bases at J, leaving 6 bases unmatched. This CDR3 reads CASSSSQGANEKLFF. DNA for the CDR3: TGCGCCAGCAGCTCATCTCAGGGGGCGAATGAAAAACTGTTTTTT.

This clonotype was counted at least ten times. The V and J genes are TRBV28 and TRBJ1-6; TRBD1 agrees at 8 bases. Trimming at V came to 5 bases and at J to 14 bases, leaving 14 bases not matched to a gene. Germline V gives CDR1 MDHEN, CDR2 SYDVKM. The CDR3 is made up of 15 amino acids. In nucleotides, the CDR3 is TGTGCCAGCAGTATCCTCGGGACAGGCGGATTTGCCCTCCACTTT. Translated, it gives CASSILGTGGFALHF.

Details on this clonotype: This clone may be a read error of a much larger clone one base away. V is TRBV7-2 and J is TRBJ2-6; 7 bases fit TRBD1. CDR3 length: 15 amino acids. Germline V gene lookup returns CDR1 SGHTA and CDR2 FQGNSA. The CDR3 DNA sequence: TGTGCCGGCAGTCCCGACAGGGCCAGGGCCAACGTCCTGACTTTC. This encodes CAGSPDRARANVLTF.

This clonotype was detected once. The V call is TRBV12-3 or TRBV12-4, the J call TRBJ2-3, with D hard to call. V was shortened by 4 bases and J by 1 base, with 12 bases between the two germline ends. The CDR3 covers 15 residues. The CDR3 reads CASSYSDLGTDTQYF. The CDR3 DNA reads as TGTGCCAGCAGTTACTCGGACCTGGGCACAGATACGCAGTATTTT.

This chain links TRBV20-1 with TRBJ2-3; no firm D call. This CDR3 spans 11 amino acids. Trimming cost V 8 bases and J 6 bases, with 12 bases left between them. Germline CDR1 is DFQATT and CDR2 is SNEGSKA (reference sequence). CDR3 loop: CSSRVSDTQYF. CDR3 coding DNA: TGCAGTTCCCGGGTTTCGGATACGCAGTATTTT.

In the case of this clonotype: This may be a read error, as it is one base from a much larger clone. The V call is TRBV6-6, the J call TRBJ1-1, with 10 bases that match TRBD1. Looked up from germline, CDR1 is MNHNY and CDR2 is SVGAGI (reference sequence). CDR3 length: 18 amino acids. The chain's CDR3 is CASGYSTGGKFLNTEAFF. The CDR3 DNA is TGTGCCAGCGGTTACTCGACAGGGGGCAAGTTTTTGAACACTGAAGCTTTCTTT.

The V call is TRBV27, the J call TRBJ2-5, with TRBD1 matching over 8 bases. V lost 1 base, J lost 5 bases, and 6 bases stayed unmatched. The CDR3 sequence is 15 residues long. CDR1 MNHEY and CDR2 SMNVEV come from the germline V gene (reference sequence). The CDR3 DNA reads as TGTGCCAGCAGTTTATGGTCAGGGGGCTTGGAGACCCAGTACTTC. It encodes CASSLWSGGLETQYF.

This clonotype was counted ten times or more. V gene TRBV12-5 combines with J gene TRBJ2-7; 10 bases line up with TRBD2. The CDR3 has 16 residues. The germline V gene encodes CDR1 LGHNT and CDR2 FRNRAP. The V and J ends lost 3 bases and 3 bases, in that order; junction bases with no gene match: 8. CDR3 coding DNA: TGTGCTAGTGGTTTCTCTAGCGGGAGTTACCTCTACGAGCAGTACTTC. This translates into CASGFSSGSYLYEQYF.

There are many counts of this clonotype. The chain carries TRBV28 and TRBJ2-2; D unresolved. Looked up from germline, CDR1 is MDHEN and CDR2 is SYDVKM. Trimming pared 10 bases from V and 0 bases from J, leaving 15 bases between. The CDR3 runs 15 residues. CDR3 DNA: TGTGCCACCCAAACCGGTTCCGCGAACACCGGGGAGCTGTTTTTT. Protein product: CATQTGSANTGELFF.

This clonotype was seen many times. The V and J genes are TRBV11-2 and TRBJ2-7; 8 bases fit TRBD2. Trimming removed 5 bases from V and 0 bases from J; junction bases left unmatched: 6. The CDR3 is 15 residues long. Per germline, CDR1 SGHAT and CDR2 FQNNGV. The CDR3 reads CASSPLSGNSYEQYF. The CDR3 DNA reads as TGTGCCAGCAGCCCCCTTAGCGGGAACTCCTACGAGCAGTACTTC.

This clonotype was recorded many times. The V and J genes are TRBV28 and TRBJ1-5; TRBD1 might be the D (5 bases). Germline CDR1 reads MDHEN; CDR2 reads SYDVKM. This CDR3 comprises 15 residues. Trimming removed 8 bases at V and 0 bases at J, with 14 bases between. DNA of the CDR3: TGTGCCAGCGCGGGGGGGATTCTTAGCAATCAGCCCCAGCATTTT. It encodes CASAGGILSNQPQHF.

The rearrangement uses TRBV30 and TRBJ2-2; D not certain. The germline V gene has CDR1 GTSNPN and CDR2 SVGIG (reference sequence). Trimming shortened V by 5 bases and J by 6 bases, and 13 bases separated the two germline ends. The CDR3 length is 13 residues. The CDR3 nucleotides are TGTGCCTGGGCAAAATCGGGCGCCGGGGAGCTGTTTTTT. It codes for CAWAKSGAGELFF.

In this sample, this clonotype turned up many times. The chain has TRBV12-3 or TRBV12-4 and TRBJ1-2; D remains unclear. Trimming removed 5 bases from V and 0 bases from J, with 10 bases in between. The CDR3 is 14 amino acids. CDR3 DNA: TGTGCCAGCAGTACAACGGCGACTAACTATGGCTACACCTTC. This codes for CASSTTATNYGYTF.

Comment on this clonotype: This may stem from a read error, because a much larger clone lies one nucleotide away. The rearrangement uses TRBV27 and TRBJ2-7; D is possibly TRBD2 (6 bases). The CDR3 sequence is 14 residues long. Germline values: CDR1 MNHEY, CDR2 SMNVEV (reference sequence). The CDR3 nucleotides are TGTGCCAGCAGTTACAGGCAGGGAGGCTACGGGCAGTACTTC. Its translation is CASSYRQGGYGQYF.